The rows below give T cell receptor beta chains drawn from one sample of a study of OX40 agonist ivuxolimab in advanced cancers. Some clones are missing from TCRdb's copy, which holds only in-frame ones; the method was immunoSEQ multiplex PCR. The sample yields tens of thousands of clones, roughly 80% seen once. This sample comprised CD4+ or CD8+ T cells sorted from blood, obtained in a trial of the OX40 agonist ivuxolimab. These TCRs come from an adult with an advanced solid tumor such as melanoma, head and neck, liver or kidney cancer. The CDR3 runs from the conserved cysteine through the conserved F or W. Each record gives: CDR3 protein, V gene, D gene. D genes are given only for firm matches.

cdr3_aa: CASSQRPSGSTFSSYNEQFF; v_call: TRBV4-1; d_call: NA
cdr3_aa: CASSRGRDYGYTF; v_call: TRBV19; d_call: NA
cdr3_aa: CASSKGGANTEAFF; v_call: TRBV19; d_call: NA
cdr3_aa: CASSPSASSYEQYF; v_call: TRBV18; d_call: NA
cdr3_aa: CASSYGQGDQPQHF; v_call: TRBV27; d_call: TRBD1
cdr3_aa: CASSMGGREIDTQYF; v_call: TRBV19; d_call: TRBD2
cdr3_aa: CAWSMGAPGTQYF; v_call: TRBV30; d_call: NA
cdr3_aa: CASSELTGTGFNEQFF; v_call: TRBV6-1; d_call: TRBD1
cdr3_aa: CASTQFRGNSPLHF; v_call: TRBV7-6; d_call: NA
cdr3_aa: CASSLGVSTGAPYEQYF; v_call: TRBV5-5; d_call: TRBD1
cdr3_aa: CASRPTGGRETQYF; v_call: TRBV6-5; d_call: TRBD1
cdr3_aa: CASQGLATDTQYF; v_call: TRBV11-2; d_call: TRBD2
cdr3_aa: CASSPQGSYEQYF; v_call: TRBV6-5; d_call: NA
cdr3_aa: CASSIGEGRTQPQHF; v_call: TRBV19; d_call: NA
cdr3_aa: CASSFFWTATSSYEQYF; v_call: TRBV7-8; d_call: NA
cdr3_aa: CASSVDVSGDSTDTQYF; v_call: TRBV9; d_call: TRBD2
cdr3_aa: CASSPRDRGSNSPLHF; v_call: TRBV5-8; d_call: TRBD1
cdr3_aa: CASRPRTLGATREYF; v_call: TRBV27; d_call: NA
cdr3_aa: CASSGPFWVSGEETQYF; v_call: TRBV9; d_call: TRBD2
cdr3_aa: CASSLVSGGQPQHF; v_call: TRBV5-8; d_call: NA
cdr3_aa: CASSKVQGEQYF; v_call: TRBV4-2; d_call: NA
cdr3_aa: CASSQGIQETQYF; v_call: TRBV14; d_call: NA
cdr3_aa: CASTQGTGAGYTF; v_call: TRBV6-6; d_call: TRBD1
cdr3_aa: CASSLVGGSYTGELFF; v_call: TRBV7-2; d_call: NA
cdr3_aa: CASSTQEHTEAFF; v_call: TRBV7-3; d_call: NA
cdr3_aa: CAWTAYRVGEQYF; v_call: TRBV30; d_call: NA
cdr3_aa: CASSLGAGATDTQYF; v_call: TRBV9; d_call: NA
cdr3_aa: CSAELARKQFF; v_call: TRBV20-1; d_call: NA
cdr3_aa: CASSPKGYSPLHF; v_call: TRBV19; d_call: NA
cdr3_aa: CASSAGLNTEAFF; v_call: TRBV2; d_call: NA
cdr3_aa: CASSFSGVYEQYF; v_call: TRBV11-2; d_call: NA
cdr3_aa: CASSSTGVNEKLFF; v_call: TRBV18; d_call: TRBD1
cdr3_aa: CASSVEVSGEGFF; v_call: TRBV9; d_call: NA
cdr3_aa: CASSGLAGGREQYF; v_call: TRBV7-2; d_call: TRBD2
cdr3_aa: CAIRDSFQETQYF; v_call: TRBV10-3; d_call: NA
cdr3_aa: CSVDSRDRGTGELFF; v_call: TRBV29-1; d_call: TRBD1
cdr3_aa: CAWRLRDRDNQPQHF; v_call: TRBV30; d_call: TRBD1
cdr3_aa: CASSFLSQGLGEDTQYF; v_call: TRBV27; d_call: NA
cdr3_aa: CASSFSGRVGEQYF; v_call: TRBV5-4; d_call: NA
cdr3_aa: CASSLAGGGTSSGNTIYF; v_call: TRBV5-1; d_call: NA
cdr3_aa: CSVRFRSSYEQYF; v_call: TRBV29-1; d_call: NA
cdr3_aa: CASSNANYGYTF; v_call: TRBV18; d_call: NA
cdr3_aa: CASSIYRGRYYGYTF; v_call: TRBV19; d_call: TRBD1
cdr3_aa: CASGLATGSGNTIYF; v_call: TRBV12-5; d_call: NA
cdr3_aa: CASSPYGGVGTEAFF; v_call: TRBV5-6; d_call: NA